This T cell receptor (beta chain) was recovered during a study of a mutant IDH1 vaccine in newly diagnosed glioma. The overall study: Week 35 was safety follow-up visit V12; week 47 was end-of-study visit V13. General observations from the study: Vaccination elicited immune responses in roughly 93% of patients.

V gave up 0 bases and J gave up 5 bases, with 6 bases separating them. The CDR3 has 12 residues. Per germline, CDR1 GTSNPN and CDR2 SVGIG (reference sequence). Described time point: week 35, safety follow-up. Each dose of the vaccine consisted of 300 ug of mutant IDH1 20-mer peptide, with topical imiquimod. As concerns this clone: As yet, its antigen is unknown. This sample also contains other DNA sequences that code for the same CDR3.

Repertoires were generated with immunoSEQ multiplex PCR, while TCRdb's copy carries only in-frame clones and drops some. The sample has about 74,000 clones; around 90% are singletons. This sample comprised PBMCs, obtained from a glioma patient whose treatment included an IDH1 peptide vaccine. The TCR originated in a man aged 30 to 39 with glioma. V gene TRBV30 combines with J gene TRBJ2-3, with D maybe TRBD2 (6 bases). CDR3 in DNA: TGTGCCTGGAGTGTGGGGGGAGATACGCAGTATTTT. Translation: CAWSVGGDTQYF.